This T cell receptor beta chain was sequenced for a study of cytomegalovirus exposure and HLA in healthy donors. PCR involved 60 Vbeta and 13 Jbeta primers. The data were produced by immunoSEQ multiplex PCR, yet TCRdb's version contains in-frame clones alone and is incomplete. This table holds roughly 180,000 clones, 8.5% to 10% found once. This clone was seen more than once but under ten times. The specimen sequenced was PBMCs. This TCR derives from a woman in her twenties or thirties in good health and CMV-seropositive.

The chain's CDR3 is CASTGAGGGGDTQYF. DNA of the CDR3: TGTGCCAGCACGGGTGCGGGGGGAGGAGGAGATACGCAGTATTTT. The rearrangement joins TRBV6-5 to TRBJ2-3, with 8 bases fitting TRBD2. Looked up from germline, CDR1 is MNHEY and CDR2 is SVGAGI. The trim removed 7 bases at V and 5 bases at J, leaving 11 bases unmatched. This CDR3 is 15 amino acids long.